This TCR beta chain was recorded in a study of blood T cell repertoires in COVID-19. Study overall: PBMCs, B-cell-depleted T cells, or T cells were the source of the cDNA or gDNA that made up the material.

The J segment lost 0 bases and the V segment lost 5 bases, leaving 3 bases of the junction unmatched. The CDR3 spans 16 residues. Germline CDR1 MNHNY, CDR2 SVGAGI (reference sequence). Methods used by the authors: Nucleated cell counts were estimated from reference gene primer amplification. Measured with immunoSEQ multiplex PCR; TCRdb has only the in-frame clones, and not every one. The DNA gave D and trimming, while V, J and clone size come from that table. Found here are fewer than 8,500 clones, 85% to 90% of them singletons; the top ten hold roughly 4%. This chain uses TRBV6-6 with TRBJ2-6; 8 bases are a match to TRBD2. The receptor's source is an elderly man with active COVID-19. Sequenced: peripheral blood. In nucleotides, the CDR3 is TGTGCCAGCAGTGGCGGGAGGCCCTCTGGGGCCAACGTCCTGACTTTC. Its translation is CASSGGRPSGANVLTF.